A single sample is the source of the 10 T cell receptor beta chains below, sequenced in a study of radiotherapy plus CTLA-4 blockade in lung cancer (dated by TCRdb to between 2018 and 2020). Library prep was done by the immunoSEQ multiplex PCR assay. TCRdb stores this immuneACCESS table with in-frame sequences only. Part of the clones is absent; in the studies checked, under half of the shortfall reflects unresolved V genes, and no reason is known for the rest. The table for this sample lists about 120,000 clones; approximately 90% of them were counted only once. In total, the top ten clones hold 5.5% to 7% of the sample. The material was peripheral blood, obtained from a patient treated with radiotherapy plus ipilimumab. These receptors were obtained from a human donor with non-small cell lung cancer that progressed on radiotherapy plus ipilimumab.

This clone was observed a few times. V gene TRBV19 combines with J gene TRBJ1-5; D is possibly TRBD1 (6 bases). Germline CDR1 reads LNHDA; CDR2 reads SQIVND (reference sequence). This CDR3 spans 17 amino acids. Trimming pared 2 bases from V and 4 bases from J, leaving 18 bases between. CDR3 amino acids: CASSIRGFGGLNQPQHF. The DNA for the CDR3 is TGTGCCAGTAGTATAAGAGGCTTCGGGGGGCTAAATCAGCCCCAGCATTTT.

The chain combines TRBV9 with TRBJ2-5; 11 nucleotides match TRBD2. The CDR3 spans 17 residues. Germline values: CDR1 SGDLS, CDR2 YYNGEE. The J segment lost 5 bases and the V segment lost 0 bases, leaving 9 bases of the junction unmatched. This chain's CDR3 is CASSVGGSGRARETQYF. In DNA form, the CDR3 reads TGTGCCAGCAGCGTAGGGGGTAGCGGGAGGGCCAGGGAGACCCAGTACTTC.

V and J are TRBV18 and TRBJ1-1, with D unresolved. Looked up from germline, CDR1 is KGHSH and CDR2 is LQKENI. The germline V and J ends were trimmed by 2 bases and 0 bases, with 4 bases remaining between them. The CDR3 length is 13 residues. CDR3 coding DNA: TGTGCCAGCTCACCAAAAGTGAACACTGAAGCTTTCTTT. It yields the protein CASSPKVNTEAFF.

CDR3 region: CASSRRPWGQDFYGYTF. CDR3 sequence (DNA): TGTGCCAGCAGCCGGCGCCCCTGGGGACAGGACTTCTATGGCTACACCTTC. The genes are TRBV7-8 and TRBJ1-2, with 8 bases that match TRBD1. With 5 bases clipped from V and 4 bases from J, the junction kept 15 bases outside the gene matches. Germline CDR1 SGHVS, CDR2 FQNEAQ. There are 17 residues in the CDR3. Full variable domain (remainder filled in from reference TRBV7-8 and TRBJ1-2): GAGVSQSPRYKVAKRGQDVALRCDPISGHVSLFWYQQALGQGPEFLTYFQNEAQLDKSGLPSDRFFAERPEGSVSTLKIQRTQQEDSAVYLCASSRRPWGQDFYGYTFGSGTRLTVV.

CDR3 amino acids: CASRRSNYGYTF. The CDR3, as DNA: TGTGCCAGCAGAAGGAGTAACTATGGCTACACCTTC. V and J are TRBV2 and TRBJ1-2; D is uncertain. V was shortened by 6 bases and J by 1 base, with 6 bases between the two germline ends. The length of the CDR3 is 12 residues. Germline CDR1 SNHLY, CDR2 FYNNEI.

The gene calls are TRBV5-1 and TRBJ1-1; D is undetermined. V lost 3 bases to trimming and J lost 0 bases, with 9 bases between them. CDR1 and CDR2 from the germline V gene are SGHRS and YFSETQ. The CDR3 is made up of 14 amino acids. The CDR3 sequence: CASSSDGMNTEAFF. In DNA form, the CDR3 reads TGCGCCAGCAGCTCGGACGGAATGAACACTGAAGCTTTCTTT.

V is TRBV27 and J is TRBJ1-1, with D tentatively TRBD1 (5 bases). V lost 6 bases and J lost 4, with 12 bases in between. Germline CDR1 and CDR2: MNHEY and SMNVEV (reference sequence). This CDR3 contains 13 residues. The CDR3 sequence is CASRWGEATEAFF. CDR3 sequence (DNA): TGTGCCAGCAGATGGGGGGAGGCCACTGAAGCTTTCTTT.

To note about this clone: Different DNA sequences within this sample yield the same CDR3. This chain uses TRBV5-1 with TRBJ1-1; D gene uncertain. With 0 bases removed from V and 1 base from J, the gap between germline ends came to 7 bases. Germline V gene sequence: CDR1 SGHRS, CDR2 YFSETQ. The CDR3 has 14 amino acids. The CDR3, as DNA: TGCGCCAGCAGCTTGGGCGGGCAGAACACTGAAGCTTTCTTT. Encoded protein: CASSLGGQNTEAFF.

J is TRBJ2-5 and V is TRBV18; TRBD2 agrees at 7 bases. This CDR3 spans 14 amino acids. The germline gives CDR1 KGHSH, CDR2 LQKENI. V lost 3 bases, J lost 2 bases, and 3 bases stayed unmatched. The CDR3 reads CASSPPSGQETQYF. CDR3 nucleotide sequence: TGTGCCAGCTCACCCCCTAGCGGACAAGAGACCCAGTACTTC.

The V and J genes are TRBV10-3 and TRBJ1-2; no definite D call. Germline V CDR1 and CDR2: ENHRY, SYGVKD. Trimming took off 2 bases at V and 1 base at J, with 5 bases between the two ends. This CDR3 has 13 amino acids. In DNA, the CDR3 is TGTGCCATCAGTGAGGAGGGTAACTATGGCTACACCTTC. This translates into CAISEEGNYGYTF.